This TCR beta chain was sequenced in a study of blood T cells in healthy people across ages. For the second PCR, which ran for about 7 to 11 cycles, a sample-barcoded 5' primer and a J-beta primer mix were used. A single record per CDR3 protein comes from TCRdb applying MiXCR to the 5' RACE reads. Altogether some 1.8 million distinct CDR3 sequences are present, more than 35% being singletons, with the ten largest covering approximately 22%. Germline values: CDR1 ENHRY, CDR2 SYGVKD. Trimming removed 0 bases from V and 7 bases from J, with 16 bases in between. This CDR3 has 16 residues. The sequenced material came from blood. The source of this sequence is a human donor in good health. The chain has TRBV10-3 and TRBJ2-1; D is possibly TRBD2 (5 bases). The CDR3 nucleotides are TGTGCCATCAGTGAGTCGGTTTTGAGGGTTGAAAATGAGCAGTTCTTC. Its protein is CAISESVLRVENEQFF.